Below, 21 T cell receptor beta chains from the same sample are listed, as sequenced in a study of CD8 T cells in Susac syndrome. Random hexamers were used to reverse transcribe an amount of 0.5 to 1 ug RNA. MiXCR, run by TCRdb on the immunoSEQ multiplex PCR reads, gives a single entry per CDR3 protein. The sample shows about 250,000 distinct CDR3 sequences, around 93% of them seen only once. Sequencing was performed on CD4+ T cells from PBMCs. The receptors derive from a human donor with multiple sclerosis.

This sequence joins TRBV30 and TRBJ2-6; D gene unclear. Trimming cost V 4 bases and J 4 bases, with 2 bases left between them. CDR3 length: 11 amino acids. Germline values: CDR1 GTSNPN, CDR2 SVGIG (reference sequence). This CDR3 reads CAWTGANVLTF. CDR3 coding DNA: TGTGCCTGGACAGGGGCCAACGTCCTGACTTTC.

The chain joins TRBV5-1 to TRBJ1-3; D uncertain. This CDR3 is 14 amino acids long. V shed 3 bases and J shed 4 bases, with 11 bases lying between them. Germline CDR1 and CDR2: SGHRS and YFSETQ. In DNA, the CDR3 is TGCGCCAGCAGCTCAGAGGGTACCGGAAACACCATATATTTT. Protein product: CASSSEGTGNTIYF.

This clonotype was detected only once. The rearrangement uses TRBV6-6 and TRBJ1-1, with 7 bases matching TRBD1. CDR1 MNHNY and CDR2 SVGAGI come from the germline V gene (reference sequence). Trimming removed 8 bases from V and 4 bases from J; junction bases left unmatched: 10. The length of the CDR3 is 14 residues. The CDR3 DNA reads TGTGCCAGCGTCAAGGAAGGGGGCGGCACTGAAGCTTTCTTT. Its protein product is CASVKEGGGTEAFF.

This clonotype was picked up one time. This chain joins TRBV20-1 and TRBJ1-4; 7 bases align to TRBD1. Per germline, CDR1 DFQATT and CDR2 SNEGSKA (reference sequence). Trimming cost V 6 bases and J 3 bases; bases outside gene matches: 10. The CDR3 loop spans 15 amino acids. CDR3 sequence reads: CSAIDRASANEKLFF. The CDR3 nucleotides are TGCAGTGCCATCGACAGGGCTTCGGCTAATGAAAAACTGTTTTTT.

The V and J genes are TRBV7-9 and TRBJ1-2; D remains unclear. Trimming shortened V by 5 bases and J by 5 bases, and 12 bases separated the two germline ends. This CDR3 comprises 13 residues. The germline gives CDR1 SEHNR, CDR2 FQNEAQ (reference sequence). The CDR3 loop is CASSPNLLYGYTF. The DNA of the CDR3 is TGTGCCAGCAGCCCAAATTTGCTGTATGGCTACACCTTC.

J is TRBJ1-1 and V is TRBV7-8; 8 nucleotides agree with TRBD1. Germline CDR1 is SGHVS and CDR2 is FQNEAQ. V was clipped by 5 bases and J by 2 bases; unmatched bases: 10. CDR3 size: 16 residues. The CDR3 sequence is CASSPDRGGYNTEAFF. CDR3 DNA sequence: TGTGCCAGCAGCCCCGACAGGGGAGGTTATAACACTGAAGCTTTCTTT.

This chain links TRBV28 with TRBJ1-6; no clear D gene. Between the trimmed V and J ends, which lost 6 bases and 8 bases, there was a span of 5 bases. CDR1 is MDHEN and CDR2 is SYDVKM in the germline V gene. CDR3 size: 11 residues. The CDR3: CASSADSPLHF. The CDR3 DNA is TGTGCCAGCAGCGCAGATTCACCCCTCCACTTT.

This chain joins TRBV21-1 and TRBJ2-7; the table calls TRBD2, which could not be checked here. TRBV21-1 represents a pseudogene. CDR3 size: 17 residues. As DNA, the CDR3 is TGTGCCAGCAGCAGGGAATCGACTAGCGGCCTTACCTACGAGCAGTACGTC. It codes for CASSRESTSGLTYEQYV.

Comment on this clonotype: The germline gene is not matched at one end of the junction; a read error may be the cause. V and J are TRBV18 and TRBJ1-3; 10 bases line up with TRBD1. This CDR3 has 17 amino acids. Germline loops: CDR1 KGHSH, CDR2 LQKENI. CDR3 nucleotide sequence: TGTGCCAGCTCACCACGGACAGGGGGAGACTCTGAAAACACCATATATTTT. Amino acid sequence: CASSPRTGGDSENTIYF.

The chain is built from TRBV29-1 and TRBJ2-3; tentatively, D is TRBD2 (6 bases). The CDR3 consists of 14 residues. Trimming cost V 1 base and J 3 bases, with 11 bases left between them. The germline gives CDR1 SQVTM, CDR2 ANQGSEA. The CDR3 here is CSVEGSGLTDTQYF. CDR3 nucleotide sequence: TGCAGCGTTGAAGGTAGCGGACTGACAGATACGCAGTATTTT.

J is TRBJ1-1 and V is TRBV25-1; D is unresolved. Looked up from germline, CDR1 is MGHDK and CDR2 is SYGVNS. This CDR3 is built from 12 residues. Trimming took off 4 bases at V and 11 bases at J, with 14 bases between the two ends. The CDR3 coding sequence is TGTGCCAGCAGTGCGGGCGGGGTTTCGGCTTTCTTT. It yields the protein CASSAGGVSAFF.

The gene calls are TRBV29-1 and TRBJ2-1; TRBD1 is a possible D gene (5 bases). The CDR3 spans 11 residues. From germline, CDR1 is SQVTM and CDR2 ANQGSEA. Trimming shortened V by 4 bases and J by 4 bases, and 5 bases separated the two germline ends. The CDR3 DNA reads as TGCAGCGTTGGACAGTACAATGAGCAGTTCTTC. This translates into CSVGQYNEQFF.

The genes are TRBV30 and TRBJ1-2; perhaps TRBD1 as D (6 bases). V was trimmed by 8 bases and J by 3 bases, leaving 13 bases between them. The CDR3 loop spans 12 amino acids. CDR1 and CDR2 (germline): GTSNPN, SVGIG (reference sequence). The DNA of the CDR3 is TGTGCCAGCCAGGACAGATACTATGGCTACACCTTC. The encoded protein is CASQDRYYGYTF.

The chain uses TRBV2 and TRBJ2-7; 11 bases fit TRBD1. CDR1 is SNHLY and CDR2 is FYNNEI in the germline V gene. V lost 6 bases, J lost 4 bases, and 5 bases stayed unmatched. The CDR3 contains 14 residues. The CDR3 region has the DNA TGTGCCAGCAGAGGGACAGGGGGAATTTACGAGCAGTACGTC. Translated: CASRGTGGIYEQYV.

This chain links TRBV5-1 with TRBJ2-6, with D possibly being TRBD1 or TRBD2 (6 bases each). The CDR3 length is 18 residues. Germline V lookup: CDR1 SGHRS, CDR2 YFSETQ. Deletions cut 1 base from V and 1 base from J, with 15 bases between. CDR3 DNA: TGCGCCAGCAGCTTGTATGGGGGGCGCTTGTCTGGGGCCAACGTCCTGACTTTC. It yields the protein CASSLYGGRLSGANVLTF.

The gene calls are TRBV7-3 and TRBJ2-2; D might be TRBD1 (5 bases). Germline V gives CDR1 SGHTA, CDR2 FQGTGA. This CDR3 has 15 residues. The V and J ends lost 5 bases and 6 bases respectively, with 16 bases between them. Here the CDR3 DNA reads TGTGCCAGCAGCAGGAGCCCAAGGACACCCGGGGAGCTGTTTTTT. This sequence encodes CASSRSPRTPGELFF.

The V call is TRBV7-2, the J call TRBJ1-1, with TRBD1 matching over 7 bases. The V segment lost 4 bases and the J segment 5 bases; nucleotides outside the gene matches: 7. Germline CDR1 reads SGHTA; CDR2 reads FQGNSA. This CDR3 has 14 amino acids. CDR3 residues: CASSSQGFGTEAFF. CDR3 sequence (DNA): TGTGCCAGCAGCTCACAGGGGTTTGGGACTGAAGCTTTCTTT.

The V gene is TRBV11-2, the J gene TRBJ2-7; D may match TRBD1 or TRBD2 (6 bases each). V dropped 0 bases and J dropped 2 bases, with 17 bases sitting between them. CDR1 and CDR2 from the germline V gene are SGHAT and FQNNGV. The CDR3 has 17 residues. The CDR3, as DNA: TGTGCCAGCAGCTTAGATTACGGGGGCGCGTTTCCCTACGAGCAGTACTTC. Amino acid sequence: CASSLDYGGAFPYEQYF.

DNA for the CDR3: TGTGCCAGCAGGTTGGAGGCGAACACTGAAGCTTTCTTT. Its protein is CASRLEANTEAFF. The chain combines TRBV28 with TRBJ1-1; D remains ambiguous. The germline gives CDR1 MDHEN, CDR2 SYDVKM. Deletions cut 6 bases from V and 1 base from J, with 9 bases between. This CDR3 region has 13 residues.

The chain joins TRBV15 to TRBJ2-1; D may be TRBD1 or TRBD2 (5 bases each). With 5 bases removed from V and 16 bases from J, the gap between germline ends came to 24 bases. Germline CDR1 LNHNV, CDR2 YYDKDF (reference sequence). This CDR3 has 14 residues. The CDR3 is CATSSLIPGRVGFF. The CDR3 DNA reads as TGTGCCACCAGCTCCCTGATCCCGGGACGGGTAGGATTCTTC.

J is TRBJ2-1 and V is TRBV12-5, with 7 bases aligning to TRBD2. The length of the CDR3 is 17 residues. Germline V gene lookup returns CDR1 LGHNT and CDR2 FRNRAP. Germline trimming cut 2 bases from V and 2 bases from J; bases unmatched to any gene: 9. CDR3 sequence reads: CASGLRVGGPAYNEQFF. The CDR3 nucleotides read TGTGCTAGTGGTTTGAGGGTGGGAGGGCCCGCCTACAATGAGCAGTTCTTC.